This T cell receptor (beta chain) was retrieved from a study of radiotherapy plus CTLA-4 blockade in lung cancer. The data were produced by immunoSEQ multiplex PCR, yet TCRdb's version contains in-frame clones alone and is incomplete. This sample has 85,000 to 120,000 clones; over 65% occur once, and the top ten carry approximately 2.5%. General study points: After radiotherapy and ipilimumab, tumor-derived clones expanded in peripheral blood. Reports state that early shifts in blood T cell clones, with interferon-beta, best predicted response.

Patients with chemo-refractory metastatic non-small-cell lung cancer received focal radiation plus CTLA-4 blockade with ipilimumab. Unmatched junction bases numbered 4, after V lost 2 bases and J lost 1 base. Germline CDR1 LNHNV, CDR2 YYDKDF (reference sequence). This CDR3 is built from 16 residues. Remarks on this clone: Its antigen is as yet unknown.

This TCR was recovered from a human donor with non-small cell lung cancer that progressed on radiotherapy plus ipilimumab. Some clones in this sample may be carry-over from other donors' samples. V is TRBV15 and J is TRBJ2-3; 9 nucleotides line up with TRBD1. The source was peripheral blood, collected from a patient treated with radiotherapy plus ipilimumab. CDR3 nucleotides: TGTGCCACCAGCAGAATGACAGGGGGAGGCACAGATACGCAGTATTTT. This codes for CATSRMTGGGTDTQYF.